This T cell receptor beta chain is from a study of molecular identifiers for immune sequencing clone quantification. This CDR3 is built from 15 residues. Germline V gene data show CDR1 as SGHDT and CDR2 as YYEEEE. The ends were cut back, 4 bases at V and 0 bases at J, with 11 bases in the middle. Study-wide findings and caveats: Beyond 20 RNA copies, clones held over 99% of effector molecules, compared with under 1% in naive cells. Underestimation of highly expanded clone sizes could arise where identical TCR molecules share a barcode.

Naive CD8 T cells were FACS-sorted by CD8+CD4-CCR7+CD45RA+ markers. Previously described methods with listed TCR primers produced the bulk TCR libraries. TCRdb processed the PCR reads anew with MiXCR; each CDR3 protein has one entry. The sample consists of 75,000 to 95,000 distinct CDR3 sequences, roughly 23% of them appearing once. This clonotype was observed at least ten times. Its antigen is not identified. The sequence derives from a human donor in good health. Some libraries in this study had Jurkat cell RNA spiked in. What was sequenced was naive CD8+ T cells from blood, with Jurkat cell RNA spiked in. Subset indicated: FACS-sorted CD8+CD4-CCR7+CD45RA+ naive T cells. The chain couples TRBV5-6 to TRBJ1-3, with unresolved D. CDR3 DNA: TGTGCCAGCAGCCCGGACGGGAACTCTGGAAACACCATATATTTT. As protein: CASSPDGNSGNTIYF.